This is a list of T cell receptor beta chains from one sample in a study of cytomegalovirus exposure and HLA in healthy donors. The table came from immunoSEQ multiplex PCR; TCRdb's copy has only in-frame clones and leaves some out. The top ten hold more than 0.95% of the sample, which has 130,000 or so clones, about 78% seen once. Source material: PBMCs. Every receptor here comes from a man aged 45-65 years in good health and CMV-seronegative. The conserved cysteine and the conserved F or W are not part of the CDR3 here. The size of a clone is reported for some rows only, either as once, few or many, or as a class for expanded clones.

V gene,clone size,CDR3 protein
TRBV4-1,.,ASRKGSGSRETQY
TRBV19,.,ASSPTSGRVDTQY
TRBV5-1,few,ASSLGRSGYNEQF
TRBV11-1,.,ASSRDSRYQETQY
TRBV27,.,ASSSGLAGRYEQY
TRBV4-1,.,ASSSVAGAGELF
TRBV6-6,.,ASSTRQGADEQF
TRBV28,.,ASISLYRAGLAQNEQF
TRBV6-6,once,ASSYSSAGVRDEQY
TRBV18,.,ASSPIQSNTGELF
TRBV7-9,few,ASSSIAGPIYNEQF
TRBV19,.,ASSMRGSNYGYT
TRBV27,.,ASSFRARLAGALDEQY
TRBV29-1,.,SVALRGNTGELF
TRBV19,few,ASSTLGRSSYEQY
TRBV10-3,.,AISTPTSLSYEQY
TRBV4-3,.,ASSQDRSPDTQY
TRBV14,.,ASSQQLAAVSTDTQY
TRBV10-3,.,AISEGTAQETQY
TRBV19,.,ASSRSSGSLVDTQY
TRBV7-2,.,ASSPGLAGMETQY
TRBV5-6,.,ASSLRWGRRSSYEQY
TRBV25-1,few,ASSELLAGGGKNIQY
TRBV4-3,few,ASSQEATGGDADTQY
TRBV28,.,ASSSTGIVSRAF
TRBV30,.,AWRGGQGLNYGYT
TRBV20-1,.,SAENLDTQY
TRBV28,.,ASSLQGGETQY
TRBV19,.,ASSQVSYTDTQY
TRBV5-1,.,ASSFRTGGSADTQY
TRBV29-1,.,SVALRGTTDTQY
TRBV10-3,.,AISEGAGYNEKLF
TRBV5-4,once,ASSLTGGGTEAF
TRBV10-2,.,ASKGTSATDTQY
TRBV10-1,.,ASSDFVPGLAGVHSYNEQF
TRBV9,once,ASSAGPGQGLYEQY
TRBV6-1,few,ASSVGLAGGVEQY
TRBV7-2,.,ASSSKQGATDTQY
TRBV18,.,ASSPGTEYGYT
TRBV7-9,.,ASSSIRGGMSEQF
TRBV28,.,ASRPGGRDTEAF
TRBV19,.,ASSPDQGSLGVTEAF
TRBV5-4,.,ASSSLARETQY
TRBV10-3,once,ASSSGSGQETQY
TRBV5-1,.,ASSSAGEYQETQY
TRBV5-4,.,ASSPVGEPGLARETQY
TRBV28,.,ASSLGQGSSSGNTIY
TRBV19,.,ASSIDGRRLGANVLT
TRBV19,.,ASSPQQGNTEAF
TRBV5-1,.,ASSVRGRPETQY
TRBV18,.,ASSPAGGNSYGYT
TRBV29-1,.,SVEDLTSGRARNEQF
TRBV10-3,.,AISESVAGGPRHTDTQY